In this sample, the clone carrying this TCR beta chain turned up once. Antigen: not known. Sequenced by immunoSEQ multiplex PCR; TCRdb stores in-frame clones only, minus some. The data contain around 300,000 clones, almost 90% of them singletons. The CDR3 loop spans 14 amino acids. The V gene's germline CDR1 is ENHRY and CDR2 SYGVKD. V lost 6 bases, J lost 1 base, and 4 bases stayed unmatched. The treatment: some 20 received Ad26.COV2.S at low or high dose, single or two shots; 5 received placebo; per-sample allocation not given. Repertoires come from day 63 after the first vaccine or placebo injection. This entry comes from a study of Ad26.COV2.S vaccination and SARS-CoV-2 variants. Overall study context: Among those in the COV1001 Ad26.COV2.S trial arm was the donor.

Regarding the study as a whole: Individuals receiving vaccine had higher spike-specific TCR breadth than placebo recipients did. In TCR breadth and depth analyses, total T cell responses may have been underestimated.

The rearrangement links TRBV10-3 to TRBJ1-1; 8 positions agree with TRBD1. This receptor was obtained from a person between 18 and 59 years old who received the Ad26.COV2.S COVID-19 vaccine or a placebo. Source: peripheral blood, taken in a trial of Ad26.COV2.S vaccine versus placebo. The CDR3 is CAISRDRTNTEAFF. The CDR3 DNA reads as TGTGCCATCAGCCGGGACAGGACGAACACTGAAGCTTTCTTT.